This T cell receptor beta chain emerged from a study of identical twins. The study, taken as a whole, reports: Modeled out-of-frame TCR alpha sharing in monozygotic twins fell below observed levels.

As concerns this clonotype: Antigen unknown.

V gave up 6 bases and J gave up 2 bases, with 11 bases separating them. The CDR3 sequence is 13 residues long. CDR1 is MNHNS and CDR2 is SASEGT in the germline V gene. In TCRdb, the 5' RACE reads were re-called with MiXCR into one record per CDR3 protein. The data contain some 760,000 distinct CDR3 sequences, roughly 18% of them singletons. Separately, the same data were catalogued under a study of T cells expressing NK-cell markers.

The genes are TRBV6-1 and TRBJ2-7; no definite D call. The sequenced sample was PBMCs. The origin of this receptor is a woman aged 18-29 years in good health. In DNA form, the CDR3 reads TGTGCCAGCAGCGTCGGTCCAGCCTACGAGCAGTACTTC. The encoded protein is CASSVGPAYEQYF.